The 26 T cell receptor beta chains in this list originate from one sample, sequenced in a study of CXCR3-negative and CXCR3-positive naive CD8 T cells. UMI labels and 5' RACE were used to prepare the TRB cDNA libraries. TCRdb reanalyzed the 5' RACE reads, giving one entry per CDR3 protein sequence and no DNA. Seen in this sample are over 100,000 distinct CDR3 sequences; the ten most common clones hold nearly 0.5%. The sequenced sample was naive CXCR3- CD8+ T cells from blood. Subset indicated: CD45RO-CCR7+CD27+CD95- naive CD8+ T cells lacking CXCR3 (TNR3-). All receptors derive from a human donor in good health. Some clones in this sample may be carry-over from other donors' samples.

The V call is TRBV7-7, the J call TRBJ2-1; TCRdb's assignment of TRBD1 cannot be checked, as there is no DNA. In germline, CDR1 is SSHAT, CDR2 FNYEAQ (reference sequence). The CDR3 runs 15 residues. The CDR3 sequence is CASSLAWGTGDEQFF.

The V call is TRBV29-1, the J call TRBJ2-1; TCRdb's D call of TRBD1 is untestable without DNA. The CDR3 loop spans 12 amino acids. Looked up from germline, CDR1 is SQVTM and CDR2 is ANQGSEA. CDR3 in amino acids: CSGEDRYNEQFF.

The rearrangement uses TRBV4-3 and TRBJ2-5. The CDR3 sequence is 17 residues long. CDR1 LGHNA and CDR2 YSLEER come from the germline V gene. CDR3 sequence reads: CASSQDDDSNPGETQYF.

The chain recombines TRBV28 with TRBJ2-7; absent DNA, TCRdb's TRBD1 call cannot be checked. The CDR3 is 16 amino acids. Looked up from germline, CDR1 is MDHEN and CDR2 is SYDVKM. CDR3 in amino acids: CASSQDRGSLIYEQYF. Drawing the rest from reference TRBV28 and TRBJ2-7, the complete variable domain is DVKVTQSSRYLVKRTGEKVFLECVQDMDHENMFWYRQDPGLGLRLIYFSYDVKMKEKGDIPEGYSVSREKKERFSLILESASTNQTSMYLCASSQDRGSLIYEQYFGPGTRLTVT.

V and J are TRBV29-1 and TRBJ1-2; TCRdb names TRBD1, which stays unverified in the absence of DNA. Germline V gives CDR1 SQVTM, CDR2 ANQGSEA. This CDR3 is 13 amino acids long. CDR3 residues: CSVEAPQVYGYTF.

The chain has TRBV12-3 or TRBV12-4 and TRBJ2-1; without DNA, the TCRdb call of TRBD1 cannot be checked. CDR3 size: 17 residues. The chain's CDR3 is CASRLSGVSAVDNEQFF.

V gene TRBV12-3 or TRBV12-4 combines with J gene TRBJ1-5. The CDR3 is made up of 14 amino acids. The CDR3 here is CASSLTGPRQPQHF.

V gene TRBV20-1 combines with J gene TRBJ2-1. The CDR3 is 14 amino acids. Germline values: CDR1 DFQATT, CDR2 SNEGSKA (reference sequence). CDR3: CSARESSSYNEQFF.

The chain couples TRBV28 to TRBJ2-7. The germline V gene has CDR1 MDHEN and CDR2 SYDVKM. The CDR3 is 12 residues long. The chain's CDR3 is CASSWASNEQYF.

V gene TRBV7-9 combines with J gene TRBJ2-3; TCRdb selects TRBD1, and the lack of DNA leaves this call unchecked. Germline V gene lookup returns CDR1 SEHNR and CDR2 FQNEAQ (reference sequence). The length of the CDR3 is 15 residues. CDR3 loop: CASRPPAQGPYTQYF.

The chain employs TRBV5-1 and TRBJ2-3. Germline V CDR1 and CDR2: SGHRS, YFSETQ. The CDR3 runs 16 residues. CDR3: CASSLLPSGSTDTQYF.

V and J are TRBV28 and TRBJ2-5; TCRdb outputs TRBD1, but without DNA this stays unchecked. This CDR3 is 15 amino acids long. Germline V gene sequence: CDR1 MDHEN, CDR2 SYDVKM. CDR3 sequence: CASSRRQGVQETQYF. Combining the CDR3 with reference TRBV28 and TRBJ2-5 gives the whole variable domain DVKVTQSSRYLVKRTGEKVFLECVQDMDHENMFWYRQDPGLGLRLIYFSYDVKMKEKGDIPEGYSVSREKKERFSLILESASTNQTSMYLCASSRRQGVQETQYFGPGTRLLVL.

The rearrangement joins TRBV28 to TRBJ2-7; TCRdb gives TRBD1 as the D gene, but with no DNA this cannot be confirmed. In germline, CDR1 is MDHEN, CDR2 SYDVKM. There are 14 residues in the CDR3. CDR3 sequence: CASSPPGSSYEQYF.

The chain has TRBV9 and TRBJ1-5. CDR1 is SGDLS and CDR2 is YYNGEE in the germline V gene. The CDR3 totals 12 residues. The CDR3 sequence is CASSVGNQPQHF. Full variable domain (missing parts from reference TRBV9 and TRBJ1-5): DSGVTQTPKHLITATGQRVTLRCSPRSGDLSVYWYQQSLDQGLQFLIQYYNGEERAKGNILERFSAQQFPDLHSELNLSSLELGDSALYFCASSVGNQPQHFGDGTRLSIL.

J is TRBJ2-3 and V is TRBV29-1; the D call from TCRdb, TRBD2, cannot be confirmed without DNA. Germline V CDR1 and CDR2: SQVTM, ANQGSEA. This CDR3 spans 13 amino acids. The CDR3 loop is CSVAPGRADTQYF.

The chain joins TRBV7-3 to TRBJ2-2; TCRdb proposes TRBD1, but this gene call is untestable without DNA. This CDR3 spans 13 amino acids. CDR1 and CDR2 from the germline V gene are SGHTA and FQGTGA. CDR3 sequence: CASSPPGTGELFF.

J is TRBJ1-1 and V is TRBV14; as DNA is missing, the TRBD1 call by TCRdb cannot be tested. Germline V gene lookup returns CDR1 SGHDN and CDR2 FVKESK. CDR3 size: 13 residues. CDR3 sequence: CASSQLQTLGAFF.

The rearrangement links TRBV11-2 to TRBJ1-2; TCRdb's D call of TRBD1 is untestable without DNA. The germline CDR1 and CDR2 sequences are SGHAT and FQNNGV. CDR3 length: 12 residues. CDR3 sequence: CASRPPGYGYTF.

The chain links TRBV29-1 to TRBJ2-1. There are 13 residues in the CDR3. CDR1 and CDR2 (germline): SQVTM, ANQGSEA. The CDR3 sequence is CSVPKSSYNEQFF.

The V and J genes are TRBV19 and TRBJ2-7; without DNA, the TCRdb call of TRBD1 cannot be checked. CDR1 is LNHDA, CDR2 SQIVND, per germline (reference sequence). The CDR3 contains 12 residues. CDR3: CASSWGPYEQYF.

This chain connects TRBV29-1 to TRBJ2-5; TCRdb's D gene call, TRBD1, goes unchecked for lack of DNA. Germline CDR1 is SQVTM and CDR2 is ANQGSEA. This CDR3 spans 15 amino acids. The CDR3 spells CSVENARGGKETQYF.

The V and J genes are TRBV6-5 and TRBJ2-7; TCRdb gives TRBD2 as the D gene, but with no DNA this cannot be confirmed. Germline values: CDR1 MNHEY, CDR2 SVGAGI. The CDR3 consists of 16 residues. The CDR3 reads CASSYSTGRGAYEQYF.

The CDR3 here is CASSFYGQGLSNEQFF. V gene TRBV27 combines with J gene TRBJ2-1; without DNA, the TCRdb call of TRBD1 cannot be checked. The CDR3 consists of 16 residues. CDR1 and CDR2 (germline): MNHEY, SMNVEV (reference sequence).

The CDR3 here is CASSLSVSGRWNGYTF. The V call is TRBV5-1, the J call TRBJ1-2; the D gene TCRdb calls, TRBD1, cannot be checked with no DNA. Germline assignment: CDR1 SGHRS and CDR2 YFSETQ. This CDR3 region has 16 residues.

The chain employs TRBV29-1 and TRBJ1-2; the TCRdb D gene call, TRBD1, has no DNA to confirm it. This CDR3 spans 13 amino acids. Germline values: CDR1 SQVTM, CDR2 ANQGSEA. CDR3: CSVEIPNRVGYTF.

The rearrangement joins TRBV5-1 to TRBJ2-1; TCRdb designates TRBD1, a call that cannot be tested without DNA. Per germline, CDR1 SGHRS and CDR2 YFSETQ. The CDR3 length is 16 residues. The CDR3 is CASSLTGAVSYNEQFF.